The source of this T cell receptor beta chain is a study of shared clonotypes between healthy human individuals. The study, taken as a whole, reports: Generally, estimated richness proved larger in naive subsets than it did in memory subsets.

A word on this clone: The antigen remains unidentified.

The V gene end was trimmed by 5 bases and the J gene end by 1 base; junction bases not matched to a gene: 4. This CDR3 comprises 15 residues. CDR1 and CDR2 from the germline V gene are LNHNV and YYDKDF (reference sequence). Repertoires were generated with immunoSEQ multiplex PCR, while TCRdb's copy carries only in-frame clones and drops some. Of millions of clones listed, approximately 94% are singletons. All of the donors resided in Nashville, Tennessee, and each was a Caucasian adult. Sequencing was done on a sample of naive CD4+ T cells sorted from blood. Subset of the sample: CD45RA+ positively selected. J is TRBJ1-4 and V is TRBV15, with 7 bases fitting TRBD1. The receptor was derived from a man aged 18-30 years in good health. CDR3 in amino acids: CATSAHRGTNEKLFF. In DNA, the CDR3 is TGTGCCACCAGCGCACACAGGGGAACTAATGAAAAACTGTTTTTT.